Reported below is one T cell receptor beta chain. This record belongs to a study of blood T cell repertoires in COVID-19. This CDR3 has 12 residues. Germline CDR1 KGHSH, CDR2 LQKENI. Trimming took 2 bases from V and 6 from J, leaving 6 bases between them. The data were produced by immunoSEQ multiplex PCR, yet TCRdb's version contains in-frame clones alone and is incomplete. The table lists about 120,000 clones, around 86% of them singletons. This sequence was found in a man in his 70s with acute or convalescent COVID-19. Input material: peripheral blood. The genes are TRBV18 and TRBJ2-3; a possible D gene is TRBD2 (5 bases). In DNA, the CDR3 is TGTGCCAGCTCACCAGGCGGGGATACGCAGTATTTT. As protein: CASSPGGDTQYF.